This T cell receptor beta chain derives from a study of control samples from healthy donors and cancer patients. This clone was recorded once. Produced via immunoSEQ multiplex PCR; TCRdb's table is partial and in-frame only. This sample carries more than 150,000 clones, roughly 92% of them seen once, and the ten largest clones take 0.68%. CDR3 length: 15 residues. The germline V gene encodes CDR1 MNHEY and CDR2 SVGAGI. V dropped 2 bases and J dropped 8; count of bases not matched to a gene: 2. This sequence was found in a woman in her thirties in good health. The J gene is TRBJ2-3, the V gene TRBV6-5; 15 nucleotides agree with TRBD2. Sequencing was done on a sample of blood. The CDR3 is CASSYGTSGRLTQYF. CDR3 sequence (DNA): TGTGCCAGCAGTTACGGGACTAGCGGGAGGCTTACGCAGTATTTT.